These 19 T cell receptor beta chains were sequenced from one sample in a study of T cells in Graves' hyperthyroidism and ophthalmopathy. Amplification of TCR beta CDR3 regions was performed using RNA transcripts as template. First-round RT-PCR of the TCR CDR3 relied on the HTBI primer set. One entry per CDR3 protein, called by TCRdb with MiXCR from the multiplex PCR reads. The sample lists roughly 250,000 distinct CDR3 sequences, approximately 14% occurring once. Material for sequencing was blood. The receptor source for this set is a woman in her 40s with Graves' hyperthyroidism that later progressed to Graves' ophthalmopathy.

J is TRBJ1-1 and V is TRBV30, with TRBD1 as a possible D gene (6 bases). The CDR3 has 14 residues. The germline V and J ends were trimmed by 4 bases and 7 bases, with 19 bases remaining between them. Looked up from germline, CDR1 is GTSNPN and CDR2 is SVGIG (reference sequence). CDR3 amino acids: CAWKAQGTPREAFF. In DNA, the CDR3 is TGTGCCTGGAAGGCCCAGGGGACGCCCCGTGAAGCTTTCTTT.

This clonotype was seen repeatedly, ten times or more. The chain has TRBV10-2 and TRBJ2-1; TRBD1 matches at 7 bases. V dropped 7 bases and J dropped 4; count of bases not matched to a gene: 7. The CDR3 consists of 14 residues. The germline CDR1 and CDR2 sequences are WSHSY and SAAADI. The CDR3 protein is CASNRQGGYNEQFF. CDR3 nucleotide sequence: TGCGCCAGCAATCGACAGGGTGGTTACAATGAGCAGTTCTTC.

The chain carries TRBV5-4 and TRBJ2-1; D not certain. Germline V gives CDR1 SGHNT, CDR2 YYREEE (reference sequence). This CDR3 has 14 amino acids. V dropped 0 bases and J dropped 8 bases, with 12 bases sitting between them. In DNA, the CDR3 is TGTGCCAGCAGCTTGGGGGCTTCAAACCATGAGCAGTTCTTC. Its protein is CASSLGASNHEQFF.

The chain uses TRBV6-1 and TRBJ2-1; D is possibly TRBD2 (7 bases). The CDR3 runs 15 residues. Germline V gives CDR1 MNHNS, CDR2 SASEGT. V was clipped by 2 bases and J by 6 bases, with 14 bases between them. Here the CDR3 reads CASSEWGGALNEQFF. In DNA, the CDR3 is TGTGCCAGCAGTGAATGGGGGGGGGCCCTCAATGAGCAGTTCTTC.

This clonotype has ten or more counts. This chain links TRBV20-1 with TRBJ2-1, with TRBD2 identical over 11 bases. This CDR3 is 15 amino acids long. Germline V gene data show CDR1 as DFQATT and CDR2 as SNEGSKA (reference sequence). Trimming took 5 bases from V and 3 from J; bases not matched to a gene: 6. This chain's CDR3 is CSAVSGTSGYNEQFF. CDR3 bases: TGCAGTGCTGTGTCAGGGACTAGCGGCTACAATGAGCAGTTCTTC.

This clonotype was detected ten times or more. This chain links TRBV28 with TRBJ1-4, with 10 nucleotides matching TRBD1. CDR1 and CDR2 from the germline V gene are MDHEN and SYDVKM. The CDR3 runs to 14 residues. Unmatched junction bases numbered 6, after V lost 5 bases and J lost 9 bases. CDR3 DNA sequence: TGTGCCAGCAGTAGCCGGGACAGGGGCAAAAAACTGTTTTTT. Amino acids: CASSSRDRGKKLFF. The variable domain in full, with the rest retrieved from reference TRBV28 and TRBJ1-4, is DVKVTQSSRYLVKRTGEKVFLECVQDMDHENMFWYRQDPGLGLRLIYFSYDVKMKEKGDIPEGYSVSREKKERFSLILESASTNQTSMYLCASSSRDRGKKLFFGSGTQLSVL.

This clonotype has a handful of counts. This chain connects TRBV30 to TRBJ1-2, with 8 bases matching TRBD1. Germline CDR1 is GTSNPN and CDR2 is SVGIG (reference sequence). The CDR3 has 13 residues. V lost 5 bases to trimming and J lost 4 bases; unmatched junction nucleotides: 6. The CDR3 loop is CAWGQGAAYGYTF. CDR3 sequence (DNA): TGTGCCTGGGGTCAGGGGGCGGCCTATGGCTACACCTTC.

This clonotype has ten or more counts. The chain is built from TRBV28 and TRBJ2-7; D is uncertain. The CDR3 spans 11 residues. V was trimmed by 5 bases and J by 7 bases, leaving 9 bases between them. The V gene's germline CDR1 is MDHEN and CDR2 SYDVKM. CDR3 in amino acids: CASSDPLEQYF. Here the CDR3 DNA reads TGTGCCAGCAGTGACCCCCTGGAGCAGTACTTC.

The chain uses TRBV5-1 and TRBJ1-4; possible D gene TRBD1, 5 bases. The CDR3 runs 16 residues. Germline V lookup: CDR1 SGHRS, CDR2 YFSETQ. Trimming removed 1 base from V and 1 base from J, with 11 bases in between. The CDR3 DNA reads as TGCGCCAGCAGCTTGCTGGGGGGAGGAACTAATGAAAAACTGTTTTTT. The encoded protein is CASSLLGGGTNEKLFF.

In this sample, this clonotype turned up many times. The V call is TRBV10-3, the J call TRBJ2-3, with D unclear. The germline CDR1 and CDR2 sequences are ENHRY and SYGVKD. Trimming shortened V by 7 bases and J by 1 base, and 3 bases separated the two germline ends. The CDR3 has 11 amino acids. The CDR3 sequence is CAIMGTDTQYF. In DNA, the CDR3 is TGTGCCATCATGGGCACAGATACGCAGTATTTT.

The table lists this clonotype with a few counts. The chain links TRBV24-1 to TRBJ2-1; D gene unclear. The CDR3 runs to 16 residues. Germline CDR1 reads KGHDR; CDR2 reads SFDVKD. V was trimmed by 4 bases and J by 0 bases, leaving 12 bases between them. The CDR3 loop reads CATSERGFSSYNEQFF. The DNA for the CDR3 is TGTGCCACCAGTGAACGAGGATTTAGCTCCTACAATGAGCAGTTCTTC.

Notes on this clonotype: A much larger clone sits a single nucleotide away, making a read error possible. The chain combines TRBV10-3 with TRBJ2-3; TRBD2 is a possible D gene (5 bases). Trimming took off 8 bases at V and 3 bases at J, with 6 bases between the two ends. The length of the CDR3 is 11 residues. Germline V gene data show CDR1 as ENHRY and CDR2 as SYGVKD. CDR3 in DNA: TGTGCCATCGGAGGAACAGATACGCAGTATTTT. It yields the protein CAIGGTDTQYF.

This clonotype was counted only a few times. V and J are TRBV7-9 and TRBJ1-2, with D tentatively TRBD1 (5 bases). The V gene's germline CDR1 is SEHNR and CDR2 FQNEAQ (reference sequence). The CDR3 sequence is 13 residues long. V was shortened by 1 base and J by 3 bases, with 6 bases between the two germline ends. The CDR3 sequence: CASSLGRDYGYTF. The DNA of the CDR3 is TGTGCCAGCAGCTTAGGCAGGGACTATGGCTACACCTTC. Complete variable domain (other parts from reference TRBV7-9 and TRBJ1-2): DTGVSQNPRHKITKRGQNVTFRCDPISEHNRLYWYRQTLGQGPEFLTYFQNEAQLEKSRLLSDRFSAERPKGSFSTLEIQRTEQGDSAMYLCASSLGRDYGYTFGSGTRLTVV.

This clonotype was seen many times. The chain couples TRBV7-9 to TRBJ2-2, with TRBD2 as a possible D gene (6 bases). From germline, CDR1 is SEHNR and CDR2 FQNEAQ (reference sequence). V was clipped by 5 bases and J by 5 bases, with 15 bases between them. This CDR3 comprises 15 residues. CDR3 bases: TGTGCCAGCAGCAGTGGACGGAGGGTGACCGGGGAGCTGTTTTTT. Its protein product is CASSSGRRVTGELFF.

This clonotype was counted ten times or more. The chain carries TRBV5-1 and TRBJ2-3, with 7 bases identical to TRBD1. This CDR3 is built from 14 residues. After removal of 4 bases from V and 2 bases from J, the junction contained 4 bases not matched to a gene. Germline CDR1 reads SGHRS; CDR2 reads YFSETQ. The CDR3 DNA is TGCGCCAGCAGCCCGGGACAGCACACAGATACGCAGTATTTT. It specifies CASSPGQHTDTQYF.

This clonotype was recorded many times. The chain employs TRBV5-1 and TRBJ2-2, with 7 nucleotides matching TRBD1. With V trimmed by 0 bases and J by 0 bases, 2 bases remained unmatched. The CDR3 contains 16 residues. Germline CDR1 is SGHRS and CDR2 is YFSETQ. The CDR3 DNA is TGCGCCAGCAGCTTGGCCCAGGGGGCGAACACCGGGGAGCTGTTTTTT. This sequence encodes CASSLAQGANTGELFF.

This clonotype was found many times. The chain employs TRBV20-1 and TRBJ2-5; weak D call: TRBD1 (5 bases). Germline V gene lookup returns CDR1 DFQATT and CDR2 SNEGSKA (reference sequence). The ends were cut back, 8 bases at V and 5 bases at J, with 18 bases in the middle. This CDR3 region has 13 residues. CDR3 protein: CSPSPRVGETQYF. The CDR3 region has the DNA TGCAGTCCATCCCCCAGGGTTGGCGAGACCCAGTACTTC.

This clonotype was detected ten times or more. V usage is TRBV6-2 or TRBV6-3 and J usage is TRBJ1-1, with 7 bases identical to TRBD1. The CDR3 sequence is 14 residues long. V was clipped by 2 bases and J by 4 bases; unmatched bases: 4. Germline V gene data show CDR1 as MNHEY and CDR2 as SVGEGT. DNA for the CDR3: TGTGCCAGCAGTTACAGGGCAGGGGGCACTGAAGCTTTCTTT. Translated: CASSYRAGGTEAFF.

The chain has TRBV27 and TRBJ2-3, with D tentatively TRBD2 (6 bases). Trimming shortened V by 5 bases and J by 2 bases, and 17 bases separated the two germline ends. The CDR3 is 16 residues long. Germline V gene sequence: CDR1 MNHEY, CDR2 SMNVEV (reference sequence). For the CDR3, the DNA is TGTGCCAGCAGTATCATAGCGGAGGGGATCACAGATACGCAGTATTTT. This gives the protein CASSIIAEGITDTQYF.